This TCR beta chain was sequenced in a study of control samples from healthy donors and cancer patients. Sequencing was performed with immunoSEQ multiplex PCR; in TCRdb, only in-frame clones are kept and a portion is missing. In the table there are some 100,000 clones, around 89% of which are singletons. The germline V gene encodes CDR1 ENHRY and CDR2 SYGVKD. V lost 4 bases, J lost 2 bases, and 8 bases lay in between. CDR3 length: 13 amino acids. The TCR sequence derives from a woman aged 50 to 60 in good health. V gene TRBV10-3 combines with J gene TRBJ1-2; D call uncertain. Sequencing was done on a sample of blood. The CDR3 spells CAISAERNYGYTF. The CDR3 bases are TGTGCCATCAGTGCAGAACGGAACTATGGCTACACCTTC.